This T cell receptor (beta chain) derives from a study of T cells after yellow fever vaccination. About the research overall: Preparing low-cell-number fractions relied on SMART-Seq v4 Ultra Low Input. The study, taken as a whole, reports: Overall, a small share of clonotypes was seen in both CD4 and CD8 compartments. When the response was secondary, it was weaker but reached its peak faster, day 5 versus 15.

Comments on this clonotype: Its target is not known.

TCRdb reprocessed the 5' RACE reads via MiXCR and lists one record per CDR3 protein. The sample contains hundreds of thousands of distinct CDR3 sequences, about 13% of which appear only once. Trimming took off 5 bases at V and 2 bases at J, with 13 bases between the two ends. The CDR3 is 14 residues long. In germline, CDR1 is SEHNR, CDR2 FQNEAQ (reference sequence). The J gene is TRBJ2-7, the V gene TRBV7-9; perhaps TRBD2 as D (5 bases). The specimen comprised PBMCs, sampled on the day of the yellow fever booster vaccination. This sequence originates from a man aged 25-45 years who received the YFV17D yellow fever vaccine. The CDR3 bases are TGTGCCAGCAGCCGACGCGGACTCGCCTACGAGCAGTACTTC. Its protein product is CASSRRGLAYEQYF.